The clone carrying this TCR beta chain was seen ten or more times. What it recognizes is unknown. The entry originates in a study of response to subunit inactivated influenza vaccine. Study results and caveats: The authors suggested that few new T cells are recruited per seasonal influenza vaccination.

TCRdb reprocessed the RT-PCR reads via MiXCR and lists one record per CDR3 protein. The data hold approximately 530,000 distinct CDR3 sequences, with under 9% observed a single time. The sequence was obtained from a man between 50 and 75 years old who received an inactivated influenza vaccine. The sample in question was PBMCs from blood, obtained around 25 months after vaccination.

In DNA, the CDR3 is TGTGCCAGCAGCTTGTATAAGGGCACAGATACGCAGTATTTT. Residues: CASSLYKGTDTQYF. The chain joins TRBV5-6 to TRBJ2-3; D gene ambiguous. The ends were cut back, 1 base at V and 1 base at J, with 7 bases in the middle. CDR1 and CDR2 from the germline V gene are SGHDT and YYEEEE. The CDR3 is made up of 14 amino acids.